What follows describes a single T cell receptor beta chain. The CDR3 contains 14 residues. CDR1 SNHLY and CDR2 FYNNEI come from the germline V gene. Deletions cut 8 bases from V and 0 bases from J, with 12 bases between. The source of the sample is a study of control samples from healthy donors and cancer patients. Generated by immunoSEQ multiplex PCR, the TCRdb table keeps only in-frame clones and is missing some. The repertoire holds about 410,000 clones, roughly 90% seen once, with just under 6.5% in the top ten. Sequencing was performed on PBMCs. The chain joins TRBV2 to TRBJ2-3, with no clear D. The TCR comes from a man between 40 and 49 years old with head and neck cancer. As DNA, the CDR3 is TGTGCCAGCCTACGGTTAACTAGCACAGATACGCAGTATTTT. Encoded protein: CASLRLTSTDTQYF.